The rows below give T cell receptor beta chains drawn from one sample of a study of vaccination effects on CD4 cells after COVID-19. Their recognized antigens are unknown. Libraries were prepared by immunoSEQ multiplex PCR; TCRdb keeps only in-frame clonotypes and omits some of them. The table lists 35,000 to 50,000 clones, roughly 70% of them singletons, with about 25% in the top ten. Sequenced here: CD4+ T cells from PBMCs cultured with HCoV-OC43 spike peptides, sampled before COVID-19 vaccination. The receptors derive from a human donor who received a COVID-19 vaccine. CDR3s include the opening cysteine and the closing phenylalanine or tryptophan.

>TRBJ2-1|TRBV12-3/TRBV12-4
CASGTAGNEQFF
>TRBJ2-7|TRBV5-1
CASSPSPQGVYEQYF
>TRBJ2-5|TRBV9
CASSRGTGGEETQYF
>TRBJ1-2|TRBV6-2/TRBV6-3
CASSLTGTAYTF
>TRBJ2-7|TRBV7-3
CASSLDGGEQYF
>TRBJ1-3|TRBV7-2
CASSLENFGNTIYF
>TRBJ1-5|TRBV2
CASSLSQGARQPQHF
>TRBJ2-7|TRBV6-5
CASSSGQVDPYEQYF
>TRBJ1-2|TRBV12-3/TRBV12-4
CASSTGVGVGYTF
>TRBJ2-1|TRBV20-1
CSASGGSYNEQFF
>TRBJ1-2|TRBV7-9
CASSFGGLGYGYTF
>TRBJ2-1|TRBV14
CASSQRAGGFYNEQFF
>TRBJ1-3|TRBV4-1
CASSQDFPPSGNTIYF
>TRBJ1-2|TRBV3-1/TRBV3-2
CASSLPGGGYTF
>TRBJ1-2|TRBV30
CAWSHTGYGYTF
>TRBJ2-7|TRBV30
CAGRPEAPGEQYF
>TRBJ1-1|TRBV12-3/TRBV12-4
CASCPGRPYGAFF
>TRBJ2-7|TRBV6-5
CASSYSSVAVYEQYF
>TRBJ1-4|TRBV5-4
CASSFRGNEKLFF
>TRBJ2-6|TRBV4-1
CASSQAGASGANVLTF
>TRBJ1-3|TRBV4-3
CASSQQGNYGNTIYF
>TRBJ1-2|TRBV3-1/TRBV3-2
CASSQVGLYTF
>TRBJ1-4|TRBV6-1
CASSEGDSREKLFF
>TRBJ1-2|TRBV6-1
CASSSGQGYGYTF
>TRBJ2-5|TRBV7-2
CASSHQETQYF